The following is a T cell receptor beta chain sequence with its context. With V trimmed by 10 bases and J by 4 bases, 7 bases remained unmatched. Germline V lookup: CDR1 LNHDA, CDR2 SQIVND (reference sequence). The CDR3 sequence is 13 residues long. The data belong to a study of blood T cell repertoires in COVID-19. Participants' reported clinical history set cohort assignment. Recovered status in Cohort 3 required two negative PCRs, clearance, or symptom resolution. Per the original methods: Reference gene primer amplification gave nucleated cell count estimates. TCRdb's table, derived via immunoSEQ multiplex PCR, lists solely in-frame clones and lacks some. That table gives V, J and clone size, and the DNA gave D and trimming. In the table there are 200,000 to 300,000 clones, about nine tenths of which are singletons.

The sequenced sample was PBMCs or T cells enriched from blood (not recorded which). The chain combines TRBV19 with TRBJ1-1; 9 bases align to TRBD1. The receptor was isolated from a man aged 40-49 years who had recovered from COVID-19. The CDR3 spells CATTTGQGTEAFF. CDR3 in DNA: TGTGCCACCACAACGGGACAGGGCACTGAAGCTTTCTTT.